Shown below are 18 T cell receptor beta chains from a single sample sequenced in a study of T cells in Graves' hyperthyroidism and ophthalmopathy. The investigators amplified TCR beta CDR3 regions from RNA transcripts. TCR CDR3 regions were first amplified by RT-PCR with HTBI primers. In TCRdb, the multiplex PCR reads were re-called with MiXCR into one record per CDR3 protein. The top ten clones hold 5% to 6.5% of a sample with about 420,000 distinct CDR3 sequences, around 15% of them seen once. Sequenced material: blood. All receptors come from a woman younger than 35 with Graves' hyperthyroidism.

The J gene is TRBJ2-1, the V gene TRBV18; D unclear. Trimming left V 4 bases short and J 5 bases short, with 9 bases between. The CDR3 totals 13 residues. CDR1 and CDR2 (germline): KGHSH, LQKENI. CDR3: CASSQEIHNEQFF. The CDR3 nucleotides are TGTGCCAGCTCACAAGAGATCCACAATGAGCAGTTCTTC.

This clonotype was counted ten times or more. This rearrangement joins TRBV5-1 to TRBJ2-7, with D unresolved. The CDR3 spans 17 residues. The V end lost 0 bases, the J end lost 0 bases, and 16 bases lay between the germline ends. The germline V gene encodes CDR1 SGHRS and CDR2 YFSETQ. CDR3 loop: CASSLAYRTQFSYEQYF. In DNA, the CDR3 is TGCGCCAGCAGCTTGGCCTATAGGACCCAATTCTCCTACGAGCAGTACTTC.

This clonotype was observed at least ten times. This chain uses TRBV5-5 with TRBJ1-2; 9 nucleotides align to TRBD1. Germline V gives CDR1 SGHKS, CDR2 YYEKEE (reference sequence). This CDR3 contains 15 residues. V lost 6 bases to trimming and J lost 1 base; unmatched junction nucleotides: 7. Written as DNA, the CDR3 is TGTGCCAGCACTGTCCCGGGACAGGGTAACTATGGCTACACCTTC. Its translation is CASTVPGQGNYGYTF.

The genes are TRBV6-5 and TRBJ2-5; 7 nucleotides line up with TRBD1. Trimming removed 0 bases from V and 2 bases from J; junction bases left unmatched: 0. There are 14 residues in the CDR3. The germline CDR1 and CDR2 sequences are MNHEY and SVGAGI. CDR3 bases: TGTGCCAGCAGTTACTCGACAGGGCAAGAGACCCAGTACTTC. Protein sequence: CASSYSTGQETQYF.

There are many counts of this clonotype. The genes are TRBV3-1 and TRBJ2-7; D call uncertain. V lost 1 base and J 6 bases, leaving 4 bases between the germline ends. The CDR3 sequence is 11 residues long. Germline CDR1 reads LGHDT; CDR2 reads YNNKEL (reference sequence). The CDR3 loop is CASSQGPEQYF. As DNA, the CDR3 is TGTGCCAGCAGCCAAGGTCCCGAGCAGTACTTC.

At least ten counts were recorded for this clonotype. V usage is TRBV27 and J usage is TRBJ1-1; no definite D call. V lost 4 bases to trimming and J lost 1 base, with 10 bases between them. Germline V gene data show CDR1 as MNHEY and CDR2 as SMNVEV (reference sequence). The CDR3 covers 14 residues. CDR3 protein: CASSSGRGNTEAFF. For the CDR3, the DNA is TGTGCCAGCAGTTCCGGCAGAGGGAACACTGAAGCTTTCTTT.

There are a few counts of this clonotype. One base away lies a much larger clone, so this may be a sequencing read error. This chain joins TRBV11-2 and TRBJ2-3, with TRBD1 matching over 7 bases. The CDR3 sequence is 15 residues long. CDR1 and CDR2 from the germline V gene are SGHAT and FQNNGV. CDR3 in amino acids: CASSPPGGSTDTRYF. CDR3 coding DNA: TGTGCCAGCAGCCCCCCAGGGGGATCCACAGATACGCGGTATTTT. The whole variable domain, remainder taken from reference TRBV11-2 and TRBJ2-3, is EAGVAQSPRYKIIEKRQSVAFWCNPISGHATLYWYQQILGQGPKLLIQFQNNGVVDDSQLPKDRFSAERLKGVDSTLKIQPAKLEDSAVYLCASSPPGGSTDTRYFGPGTRLTVL.

This clonotype was recorded many times. The chain combines TRBV7-2 with TRBJ1-1, with TRBD1 matching 9 bases. CDR3 size: 20 residues. Germline CDR1 SGHTA, CDR2 FQGNSA. J gave up 0 bases and V 5 bases, and 19 bases lay outside the gene matches. CDR3 DNA: TGTGCCAGCAGCCGCGTACAGGGGGCGTTCGGAGGTTACATGAACACTGAAGCTTTCTTT. Translated: CASSRVQGAFGGYMNTEAFF.

This clonotype was recorded a few times. V gene TRBV7-2 combines with J gene TRBJ1-3; no clear D gene. The CDR3 is made up of 16 amino acids. V was cut by 2 bases and J by 4 bases, with 15 bases left in between. Germline CDR1 and CDR2: SGHTA and FQGNSA. This CDR3 is CASSLFKGTYGNTIYF. The CDR3 bases are TGTGCCAGCAGCTTATTTAAGGGCACCTACGGAAACACCATATATTTT.

This clonotype has ten or more counts. The CDR3 DNA reads TGTGCCAGCAGCCCGGGACTAGAGCTGAAAGAGACCCAGTACTTC. Protein sequence: CASSPGLELKETQYF. This chain connects TRBV5-8 to TRBJ2-5, with 8 positions matching TRBD2. Unmatched junction bases numbered 8, after V lost 4 bases and J lost 3 bases. Germline assignment: CDR1 SGHTS and CDR2 YDEGEE. The CDR3 has 15 residues.

This clonotype was observed at least ten times. This chain links TRBV28 with TRBJ1-1; 7 nucleotides match TRBD1. The CDR3 contains 16 residues. The germline V gene encodes CDR1 MDHEN and CDR2 SYDVKM. Trimming cost V 1 base and J 0 bases; bases outside gene matches: 5. Here the CDR3 reads CASSLLGGRVNTEAFF. In DNA, the CDR3 is TGTGCCAGCAGTTTATTAGGGGGCCGGGTGAACACTGAAGCTTTCTTT.

There are many counts of this clonotype. The chain carries TRBV28 and TRBJ2-7; 13 nucleotides match TRBD2. This CDR3 is 17 amino acids long. V gave up 1 base and J gave up 2 bases; unmatched junction bases: 5. Germline loops: CDR1 MDHEN, CDR2 SYDVKM. The CDR3 sequence is CASSLLPGTSGTYEQYF. In DNA form, the CDR3 reads TGTGCCAGCAGTTTATTGCCCGGGACTAGCGGGACCTACGAGCAGTACTTC.

This clonotype was detected ten times or more. V gene TRBV5-1 combines with J gene TRBJ2-3, with a possible D match to TRBD2 (5 bases). The germline V and J ends were trimmed by 2 bases and 2 bases, with 9 bases remaining between them. Germline-derived CDR1 and CDR2 are SGHRS and YFSETQ. CDR3 length: 14 residues. The CDR3 spells CASSFEGFTDTQYF. The CDR3 nucleotides are TGCGCCAGCAGCTTCGAGGGTTTCACAGATACGCAGTATTTT.

This clonotype was observed at least ten times. The chain combines TRBV3-1 with TRBJ1-4; TRBD1 matches at 7 bases. Germline V CDR1 and CDR2: LGHDT, YNNKEL (reference sequence). The CDR3 spans 14 residues. Trimming at V came to 2 bases and at J to 7 bases, leaving 4 bases not matched to a gene. CDR3 in amino acids: CASSQQTGSEKLFF. In nucleotides, the CDR3 is TGTGCCAGCAGCCAACAGACAGGGAGTGAAAAACTGTTTTTT.

There are many counts of this clonotype. This chain uses TRBV3-1 with TRBJ1-1, with 8 positions matching TRBD1. After removal of 2 bases from V and 6 bases from J, the junction contained 5 bases not matched to a gene. CDR1 and CDR2 (germline): LGHDT, YNNKEL (reference sequence). This CDR3 is built from 14 residues. This chain's CDR3 is CASSQSGGAPEAFF. The CDR3 DNA is TGTGCCAGCAGCCAATCAGGGGGCGCCCCTGAAGCTTTCTTT.

The chain is built from TRBV6-2 or TRBV6-3 and TRBJ1-5; D is perhaps TRBD1 (5 bases). Per the germline V gene, CDR1 is MNHEY and CDR2 is SVGEGT. This CDR3 region has 16 residues. Trimming pared 2 bases from V and 3 bases from J, leaving 14 bases between. CDR3: CASSYGTFRANQPQHF. Here the CDR3 DNA reads TGTGCCAGCAGTTACGGAACCTTCAGGGCCAATCAGCCCCAGCATTTT.

This clonotype came up many times. The chain couples TRBV11-2 to TRBJ1-1; perhaps TRBD1 as D (6 bases). Germline V CDR1 and CDR2: SGHAT, FQNNGV. V was shortened by 1 base and J by 5 bases, with 14 bases between the two germline ends. This CDR3 has 15 amino acids. CDR3 loop: CASSLVTGGGTEAFF. Written as DNA, the CDR3 is TGTGCCAGCAGCTTAGTTACGGGGGGCGGTACTGAAGCTTTCTTT. The complete variable domain, with remaining parts taken from reference TRBV11-2 and TRBJ1-1, reads EAGVAQSPRYKIIEKRQSVAFWCNPISGHATLYWYQQILGQGPKLLIQFQNNGVVDDSQLPKDRFSAERLKGVDSTLKIQPAKLEDSAVYLCASSLVTGGGTEAFFGQGTRLTVV.

This clonotype was counted between two and nine times. The chain recombines TRBV25-1 with TRBJ2-2; 7 bases line up with TRBD2. Trimming at V came to 6 bases and at J to 1 base, leaving 5 bases not matched to a gene. The CDR3 length is 15 residues. Per germline, CDR1 MGHDK and CDR2 SYGVNS. CDR3 nucleotide sequence: TGTGCCAGCAGACAAGCGGGACGGAACACCGGGGAGCTGTTTTTT. Protein: CASRQAGRNTGELFF.